The 23 T cell receptor beta chains presented below share a single source sample, sequenced in a study of graft-versus-host responses after intestinal transplantation. These receptors' targets are unknown. Measured with immunoSEQ multiplex PCR; TCRdb has only the in-frame clones, and not every one. The sample contains about 110,000 clones, approximately 93% of which appear only once. The material was unstimulated CD8+ T cells sorted from spleen or lymph node cells, obtained before transplant. Every receptor here comes from a human donor who was the organ donor for an intestinal transplant.

This chain links TRBV29-1 with TRBJ2-1; TRBD2 agrees at 15 bases. There are 16 residues in the CDR3. Germline CDR1 is SQVTM and CDR2 is ANQGSEA. V trimming: 7 bases; J trimming: 7 bases; junction bases outside the gene matches: 11. In nucleotides, the CDR3 is TGCAGCGCTGGTGGGACTAGCGGGAGGTCGTGGAATGAGCAGTTCTTC. Protein: CSAGGTSGRSWNEQFF.

This clone appeared once. This sequence joins TRBV6-5 and TRBJ2-7; D not certain. This CDR3 spans 11 amino acids. The germline gives CDR1 MNHEY, CDR2 SVGAGI. Trimming pared 5 bases from V and 5 bases from J, leaving 7 bases between. The CDR3 DNA reads TGTGCCAGCAGTCCCGCCAACGAGCAGTACTTC. Residues: CASSPANEQYF.

This chain joins TRBV6-1 and TRBJ1-1, with D unresolved. V lost 0 bases to trimming and J lost 8 bases, with 16 bases between them. This CDR3 region has 15 residues. Germline CDR1 MNHNS, CDR2 SASEGT. For the CDR3, the DNA is TGTGCCAGCAGTGAAGCGGCCGGGCAGCCTAGAGAAGCTTTCTTT. Protein: CASSEAAGQPREAFF.

The chain is built from TRBV9 and TRBJ2-1; 9 bases line up with TRBD2. CDR3 length: 14 residues. Germline CDR1 reads SGDLS; CDR2 reads YYNGEE. V shed 2 bases, J shed 9 bases, and the junction held 6 bases outside the gene matches. CDR3 DNA sequence: TGTGCCAGCAGCGTGGATAGCGGGGGAGGTGAGCAGTTCTTC. It encodes CASSVDSGGGEQFF.

This clone was observed a few times. A read error may account for a junction end that differs from germline. The CDR3 sequence is CASSSTGAAASF. CDR3 bases: TGTGCCAGCAGTTCCACAGGGGCCGCTGCTTCCTTC. The rearrangement uses TRBV28 and TRBJ2-7, with 7 bases aligning to TRBD1. Germline CDR1 is MDHEN and CDR2 is SYDVKM. The CDR3 has 12 residues.

V and J are TRBV7-9 and TRBJ2-3; TRBD2 is a possible D gene (6 bases). With 2 bases removed from V and 1 base from J, the gap between germline ends came to 10 bases. Germline values: CDR1 SEHNR, CDR2 FQNEAQ (reference sequence). The CDR3 is made up of 15 amino acids. The CDR3 nucleotides read TGTGCCAGCAGCTTATTGAGCGGGCGCACAGATACGCAGTATTTT. It translates to CASSLLSGRTDTQYF.

V gene TRBV5-1 combines with J gene TRBJ1-2, with a possible D match to TRBD1 (6 bases). Germline assignment: CDR1 SGHRS and CDR2 YFSETQ. V lost 3 bases, J lost 3 bases, and 6 bases lay in between. The CDR3 has 12 residues. The CDR3: CASSYRDYGYTF. CDR3 nucleotide sequence: TGCGCCAGCAGCTACAGGGACTATGGCTACACCTTC.

This clone has more than one count but fewer than ten. The gene calls are TRBV27 and TRBJ2-7; 9 bases are a match to TRBD1. The length of the CDR3 is 16 residues. The germline V gene encodes CDR1 MNHEY and CDR2 SMNVEV (reference sequence). V lost 4 bases and J lost 2; bases outside the gene matches: 9. DNA for the CDR3: TGTGCCAGCAGTTCGGACGGACAGGGGTTCACCTACGAGCAGTACTTC. It specifies CASSSDGQGFTYEQYF.

The V gene is TRBV2, the J gene TRBJ2-3, with 12 bases that match TRBD2. The V and J ends lost 3 bases and 1 base, in that order; junction bases with no gene match: 8. There are 18 residues in the CDR3. Germline CDR1 reads SNHLY; CDR2 reads FYNNEI. The CDR3 region has the DNA TGTGCCAGCAGTGAGTTGCTAGCGGGAGGGCCTGGCACAGATACGCAGTATTTT. Protein product: CASSELLAGGPGTDTQYF.

Note on this clone: The same CDR3 arises from other DNA sequences in this sample as well. This rearrangement joins TRBV7-8 to TRBJ1-1; perhaps TRBD1 as D (6 bases). Germline values: CDR1 SGHVS, CDR2 FQNEAQ. This CDR3 has 14 amino acids. Trimming shortened V by 1 base and J by 1 base, and 7 bases separated the two germline ends. In DNA form, the CDR3 reads TGTGCCAGCAGCTTAGGCAGGGGGAACACTGAAGCTTTCTTT. It yields the protein CASSLGRGNTEAFF. Complete variable domain (other parts from reference TRBV7-8 and TRBJ1-1): GAGVSQSPRYKVAKRGQDVALRCDPISGHVSLFWYQQALGQGPEFLTYFQNEAQLDKSGLPSDRFFAERPEGSVSTLKIQRTQQEDSAVYLCASSLGRGNTEAFFGQGTRLTVV.

The V and J genes are TRBV10-1 and TRBJ2-1; 12 positions agree with TRBD2. Germline values: CDR1 WNHNN, CDR2 SYGVQD (reference sequence). This CDR3 spans 16 amino acids. Trimming at V came to 10 bases and at J to 4 bases, leaving 11 bases not matched to a gene. CDR3 amino acids: CATGGVGLAGYNEQFF. Here the CDR3 DNA reads TGCGCCACCGGGGGCGTGGGACTAGCGGGTTACAATGAGCAGTTCTTC.

The chain employs TRBV28 and TRBJ2-1, with TRBD2 identical over 8 bases. Trimming at V came to 1 base and at J to 0 bases, leaving 11 bases not matched to a gene. The CDR3 covers 19 residues. The germline gives CDR1 MDHEN, CDR2 SYDVKM. This CDR3 reads CASSLFPAGALSSYNEQFF. CDR3 DNA sequence: TGTGCCAGCAGTTTATTCCCAGCGGGAGCGCTGAGCTCCTACAATGAGCAGTTCTTC. Based on the CDR3 plus reference TRBV28 and TRBJ2-1, the full variable domain is DVKVTQSSRYLVKRTGEKVFLECVQDMDHENMFWYRQDPGLGLRLIYFSYDVKMKEKGDIPEGYSVSREKKERFSLILESASTNQTSMYLCASSLFPAGALSSYNEQFFGPGTRLTVL.

V is TRBV5-1 and J is TRBJ2-5; D may be TRBD1 (6 bases). The tail of the sequence fits TRBJ2-7 better, so the J call may be wrong. CDR3 size: 18 residues. The germline V gene encodes CDR1 SGHRS and CDR2 YFSETQ. CDR3 region: CASSAQDSFRDYSYEQYF. DNA for the CDR3: TGCGCCAGCAGCGCTCAGGACAGCTTCCGCGATTACTCCTACGAGCAGTACTTC.

J is TRBJ2-1 and V is TRBV5-1; TRBD2 matches 9 bases. Germline V gene data show CDR1 as SGHRS and CDR2 as YFSETQ. This CDR3 spans 15 amino acids. J lost 7 bases, V lost 0 bases, and 5 bases had no gene match. The CDR3 DNA reads as TGCGCCAGCAGCTTGGCGGGACTAGCTTCTAATGAGCAGTTCTTC. It specifies CASSLAGLASNEQFF.

The gene calls are TRBV30 and TRBJ2-7; D gene uncertain. V gave up 0 bases and J gave up 7 bases, with 13 bases separating them. CDR3 size: 13 residues. CDR1 and CDR2 from the germline V gene are GTSNPN and SVGIG (reference sequence). The CDR3 sequence is CAWSVEALGEQYF. The CDR3 nucleotides are TGTGCCTGGAGTGTCGAGGCTCTCGGGGAGCAGTACTTC. Complete variable domain (other parts from reference TRBV30 and TRBJ2-7): SQTIHQWPATLVQPVGSPLSLECTVEGTSNPNLYWYRQAAGRGLQLLFYSVGIGQISSEVPQNLSASRPQDRQFILSSKKLLLSDSGFYLCAWSVEALGEQYFGPGTRLTVT.

This clone was seen just once. The chain links TRBV11-2 to TRBJ2-1; 12 nucleotides match TRBD2. Germline V lookup: CDR1 SGHAT, CDR2 FQNNGV. J gave up 6 bases and V 6 bases, and 6 bases lay outside the gene matches. The CDR3 is 15 residues long. The CDR3 region is CASSSLAGGINEQFF. Written as DNA, the CDR3 is TGTGCCAGCAGTTCACTAGCGGGAGGAATCAATGAGCAGTTCTTC.

The chain joins TRBV4-1 to TRBJ2-1; D is unclear. Germline values: CDR1 MGHRA, CDR2 YSYEKL. This CDR3 comprises 14 residues. Trimming removed 1 base from V and 0 bases from J, with 4 bases in between. CDR3 nucleotide sequence: TGCGCCAGCAGCCAAGGGAGCTCCTACAATGAGCAGTTCTTC. As protein: CASSQGSSYNEQFF.

This rearrangement joins TRBV19 to TRBJ1-2; D might be TRBD1 (5 bases). This CDR3 spans 16 amino acids. Trimming shortened V by 0 bases and J by 3 bases, and 14 bases separated the two germline ends. Germline CDR1 and CDR2: LNHDA and SQIVND (reference sequence). CDR3 protein: CASSIDQQELYYGYTF. The CDR3 nucleotides read TGTGCCAGTAGTATAGATCAACAGGAATTATACTATGGCTACACCTTC.

The chain carries TRBV6-5 and TRBJ2-7; D may be TRBD1 (5 bases). V was cut by 7 bases and J by 0 bases, with 10 bases left in between. This CDR3 contains 13 residues. The germline CDR1 and CDR2 sequences are MNHEY and SVGAGI. The CDR3 sequence: CASKGYSSYEQYF. The CDR3 nucleotides are TGTGCCAGCAAGGGGTACTCCTCCTACGAGCAGTACTTC.

The J gene is TRBJ1-5, the V gene TRBV19, with 7 bases lining up with TRBD1. The CDR3 length is 15 residues. Germline CDR1 and CDR2: LNHDA and SQIVND (reference sequence). Germline trimming cut 4 bases from V and 5 bases from J; bases unmatched to any gene: 8. In nucleotides, the CDR3 is TGTGCCAGTAGTACATCCGGGACAGAATATCAGCCCCAGCATTTT. It specifies CASSTSGTEYQPQHF.

CDR3 nucleotide sequence: TGCAGTAGCCTCCGGGCGGGTGAGCAGTTCTTC. It yields the protein CSSLRAGEQFF. The genes are TRBV20-1 and TRBJ2-1; a possible D gene is TRBD2 (5 bases). The CDR3 runs to 11 residues. The germline gives CDR1 DFQATT, CDR2 SNEGSKA (reference sequence). The V and J ends lost 8 bases and 9 bases respectively, with 14 bases between them.

The genes are TRBV6-5 and TRBJ2-7; a possible D gene is TRBD1 (5 bases). The germline CDR1 and CDR2 sequences are MNHEY and SVGAGI. This CDR3 region has 15 residues. The germline V and J ends were trimmed by 2 bases and 3 bases, with 14 bases remaining between them. The chain's CDR3 is CASSYEPGLNYEQYF. CDR3 bases: TGTGCCAGCAGTTACGAGCCAGGGTTAAACTACGAGCAGTACTTC.

CDR3 sequence: CASSQVGTPRYEQYF. DNA of the CDR3: TGCGCCAGCAGCCAAGTGGGGACACCTAGATACGAGCAGTACTTC. The chain combines TRBV4-1 with TRBJ2-7; TRBD1 is a possible D gene (6 bases). The length of the CDR3 is 15 residues. CDR1 is MGHRA, CDR2 YSYEKL, per germline. V was trimmed by 1 base and J by 4 bases, leaving 14 bases between them.